This paragraph reports one T cell receptor (beta chain). Methods used by the authors: The authors estimated nucleated cell counts from reference gene primer amplification. TCRdb's copy holds only in-frame clones and misses some; the assay was immunoSEQ multiplex PCR. V and J calls plus clone size are reproduced from that table; the DNA served to infer D and trimming. The sample has tens of thousands of clones; around 89% are singletons. These data are taken from a study of blood T cell repertoires in COVID-19. CDR1 is MDHEN, CDR2 SYDVKM, per germline. V shed 6 bases and J shed 12 bases, with 18 bases lying between them. The CDR3 length is 13 residues.

The sequence came from a man in his sixties or seventies with active or convalescent COVID-19. The source material was peripheral blood. This sequence joins TRBV28 and TRBJ2-1; tentative D call: TRBD2 (5 bases). The CDR3 sequence: CASSPRLLALQFF. DNA for the CDR3: TGTGCCAGCAGCCCCCGACTTCTAGCTTTGCAGTTCTTC. The variable domain in full, with the rest retrieved from reference TRBV28 and TRBJ2-1, is DVKVTQSSRYLVKRTGEKVFLECVQDMDHENMFWYRQDPGLGLRLIYFSYDVKMKEKGDIPEGYSVSREKKERFSLILESASTNQTSMYLCASSPRLLALQFFGPGTRLTVL.